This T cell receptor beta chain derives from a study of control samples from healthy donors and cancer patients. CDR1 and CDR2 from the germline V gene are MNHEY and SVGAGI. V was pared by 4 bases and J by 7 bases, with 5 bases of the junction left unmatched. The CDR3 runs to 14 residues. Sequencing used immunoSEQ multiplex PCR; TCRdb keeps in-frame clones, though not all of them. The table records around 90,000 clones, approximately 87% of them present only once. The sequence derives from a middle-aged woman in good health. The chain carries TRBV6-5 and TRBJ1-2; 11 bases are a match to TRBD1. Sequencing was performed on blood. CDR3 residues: CASSSPGTGGGYTF. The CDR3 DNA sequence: TGTGCCAGCAGTTCCCCCGGGACAGGGGGTGGCTACACCTTC.